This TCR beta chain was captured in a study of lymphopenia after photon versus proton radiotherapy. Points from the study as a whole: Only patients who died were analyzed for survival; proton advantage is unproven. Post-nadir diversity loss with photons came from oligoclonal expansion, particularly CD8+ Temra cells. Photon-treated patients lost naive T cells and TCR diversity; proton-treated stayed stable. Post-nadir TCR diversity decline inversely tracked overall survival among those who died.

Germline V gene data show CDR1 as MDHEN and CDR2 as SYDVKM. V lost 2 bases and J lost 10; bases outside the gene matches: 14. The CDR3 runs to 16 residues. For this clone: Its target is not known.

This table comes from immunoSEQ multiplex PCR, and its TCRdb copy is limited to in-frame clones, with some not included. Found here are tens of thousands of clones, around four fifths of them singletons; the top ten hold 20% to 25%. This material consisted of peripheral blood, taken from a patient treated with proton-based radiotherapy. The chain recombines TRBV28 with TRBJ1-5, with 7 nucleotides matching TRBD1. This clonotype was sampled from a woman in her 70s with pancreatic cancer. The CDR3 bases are TGTGCCAGCAGTTTAGGGAGGGGGCGGACCGGATCTCCCCAGCATTTT. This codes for CASSLGRGRTGSPQHF.